The T cell receptor beta chain described here comes from a study of CD8+ T cells in alopecia areata (dated by TCRdb to the late 2010s). Regarding the study in general: Female C3H/HeJ recipients, roughly 7-11 weeks old, were grafted with skin from C3H/HeJ donors with spontaneous alopecia (roughly 6-13 months old). The study used high-throughput TCRbeta sequencing to examine T cell clonal expansion in alopecia areata, in both the C3H/HeJ mouse model and human patients. On the human side, TCRbeta sequencing was run on scalp tissue and on sorted CD4+ and CD8+ peripheral blood T cells from healthy controls and from alopecia areata patients with either patchy or totalis/universalis disease. Clonality in the scalp was compared among normal scalp (n=4), patchy alopecia areata scalp (n=8), and alopecia totalis/universalis scalp (n=8). RNA came from the PAXgene miRNA kit for fixed scalp, the miRNeasy kit for PBMCs, and the RNeasy kit for mouse skin. immunoSEQ multiplex PCR using 35 Vbeta forward primers and 13 Jbeta reverse primers was used to amplify TCRbeta CDR3 regions. The paper as a whole reports these results and caveats: Unlike mouse skin, which is dominated by gammadelta T cells, normal human skin has resident alphabeta T cells that are also sequenced, and this complicates analysis of the scalp TCR repertoire. Compared with normal scalp, lesional scalp, particularly in alopecia totalis/universalis, had higher clonality and more expanded CD8+ clones, which suggests antigenic drive. Shared TCR sequences between patients were less evident than in mice, which may be partly attributable to HLA diversity in the patient population.

The CDR3 runs 14 residues from the cysteine to the phenylalanine. Only the CDR3 bases that were read are kept: 30 of them, in frame from base 1. V was cut back by 5 bases and J by 0 bases, leaving a gap of 8 bases between them. In the germline V gene, CDR1 corresponds to NNHDY and CDR2 to SYVADS. This clone was seen only a few times. It has no known antigen specificity. This receptor is murine, so its gene names and germline sequences reflect the mouse genome. Read coverage stops 4 residues before the CDR3 terminus; the germline J gene supplies the remainder. Libraries came from the immunoSEQ multiplex PCR assay. For TCR sequencing, RNA was extracted from every sample and reverse transcribed into cDNA to serve as template. SuperScript III was used to make first-strand cDNA, primed with a 2:1 mix of oligo-dT and random hexamers. Amplification bias was assessed with a synthetic immune receptor repertoire, and residual bias was removed computationally. Libraries were sequenced on Illumina HiSeq with 60 bp reads covering the CDR3, read from J toward V. In the source study's methods: Raw reads were preprocessed to remove errors, and CDR3 was defined by IMGT conventions from the conserved cysteine to phenylalanine. Clonality was computed by normalizing Shannon entropy by log2 of the number of productive unique TCRs and subtracting the result from 1. CD4 or CD8 identity of scalp clones was inferred by cross-referencing scalp TCRbeta sequences with sorted blood CD4 and CD8 repertoires. TCRdb provides this immuneACCESS table in a form limited to in-frame rearrangements. Some clones are lacking; in checked studies, under half of them reflect an unresolved V gene, and why the rest are absent is not known. Clonal size and the V and J genes are those of that table, whereas D and trimming came from the DNA. In this sample, about 110,000 clones appear, none counted once only. 15% to 20% of the sample rests with the top ten.

This clonotype originated in a C3H/HeJ mouse with alopecia areata. This strain has the MHC haplotype H2-k. The sequence joins TRBV13-3 to TRBJ1-4; the D gene is not confidently resolved. The sequencing input was lesional skin. The CDR3 sequence is CASSPAVSNERLFF. The sequenced CDR3 bases are TGTGCCAGCAGCCCCGCAGTTTCCAACGAA.